The 21 T cell receptor beta chains below all came from one sample that was sequenced in a study of early T cells in non-severe SARS-CoV-2 infection. Each CDR3 protein gets one entry after TCRdb re-called the 5' RACE reads with MiXCR. The sample includes roughly 50,000 distinct CDR3 sequences, roughly 5.3% of them seen just once. The sample was whole blood. Receptors originate from an adult who was a healthcare worker with PCR-confirmed SARS-CoV-2 infection or an uninfected control (not recorded which).

This clonotype appeared many times. The CDR3: CASSLELGGWSSYEQYF. CDR3 bases: TGTGCCAGCAGCTTGGAATTGGGCGGATGGAGCTCCTACGAGCAGTACTTC. The chain uses TRBV7-2 and TRBJ2-7, with D unclear. The V gene's germline CDR1 is SGHTA and CDR2 FQGNSA. This CDR3 region has 17 residues. Trimming shortened V by 3 bases and J by 0 bases, and 18 bases separated the two germline ends.

This clonotype was seen ten or more times. This chain joins TRBV7-3 and TRBJ2-1; 7 nucleotides match TRBD2. With 2 bases clipped from V and 10 bases from J, the junction kept 5 bases outside the gene matches. The CDR3 is made up of 13 amino acids. The germline V gene encodes CDR1 SGHTA and CDR2 FQGTGA. CDR3 in DNA: TGTGCCAGCAGCTTAGGGGGTAGCGGGGAGCAGTTCTTC. This codes for CASSLGGSGEQFF.

This clonotype came up many times. The V gene is TRBV18, the J gene TRBJ2-5; D ambiguous. Germline CDR1 reads KGHSH; CDR2 reads LQKENI. Trimming took 4 bases from V and 0 from J, leaving 0 bases between them. The CDR3 consists of 11 residues. The CDR3 region has the DNA TGTGCCAGCTCACACCAAGAGACCCAGTACTTC. It codes for CASSHQETQYF.

Ten or more counts support this clonotype. This chain links TRBV27 with TRBJ1-5; the D is unclear. V lost 6 bases and J lost 1, with 13 bases in between. Per germline, CDR1 MNHEY and CDR2 SMNVEV (reference sequence). This CDR3 has 15 amino acids. The chain's CDR3 is CASRSLGVSNQPQHF. In nucleotides, the CDR3 is TGTGCCAGCAGATCCCTTGGGGTCAGCAATCAGCCCCAGCATTTT.

The genes are TRBV29-1 and TRBJ1-1, with 8 bases matching TRBD1. The germline V gene has CDR1 SQVTM and CDR2 ANQGSEA. V lost 7 bases and J lost 1; bases outside the gene matches: 5. This CDR3 spans 13 amino acids. As DNA, the CDR3 is TGCAGCGATCGACAGGGGAAGAACACTGAAGCTTTCTTT. This sequence encodes CSDRQGKNTEAFF.

This clonotype has a count of ten or more. DNA of the CDR3: TGTGCCAGCAGCTTAGCCTGGGGGGGTAGCAATCAGCCCCAGCATTTT. It translates to CASSLAWGGSNQPQHF. V usage is TRBV7-2 and J usage is TRBJ1-5; TRBD1 is a possible D gene (5 bases). The germline V gene has CDR1 SGHTA and CDR2 FQGNSA. This CDR3 is built from 16 residues. Deletions cut 0 bases from V and 0 bases from J, with 9 bases between.

The table lists this clonotype with many counts. V is TRBV18 and J is TRBJ2-7, with 7 bases identical to TRBD1. CDR3 length: 14 residues. Germline V lookup: CDR1 KGHSH, CDR2 LQKENI. V shed 5 bases, J shed 3 bases, and the junction held 7 bases outside the gene matches. The CDR3 loop reads CASSIRDSIYEQYF. The DNA of the CDR3 is TGTGCCAGCTCAATCCGGGACAGTATCTACGAGCAGTACTTC.

The chain is built from TRBV29-1 and TRBJ2-7; 7 bases agree with TRBD1. Unmatched junction bases numbered 1, after V lost 7 bases and J lost 1 base. The CDR3 totals 11 residues. Germline CDR1 reads SQVTM; CDR2 reads ANQGSEA. CDR3 residues: CSAGQSYEQYF. CDR3 DNA sequence: TGCAGCGCGGGACAGTCCTACGAGCAGTACTTC.

This clonotype was counted at least ten times. The J gene is TRBJ2-7, the V gene TRBV19; 7 bases agree with TRBD1. Germline V gene data show CDR1 as LNHDA and CDR2 as SQIVND (reference sequence). Trimming cost V 0 bases and J 2 bases; bases outside gene matches: 4. The CDR3 runs 15 residues. The CDR3 DNA is TGTGCCAGTAGTATAGAGGGGACAGAGACCTACGAGCAGTACTTC. Protein product: CASSIEGTETYEQYF.

This clonotype was counted ten times or more. The chain couples TRBV12-3 or TRBV12-4 to TRBJ1-5, with 12 nucleotides matching TRBD1. The CDR3 is made up of 17 amino acids. J was trimmed by 7 bases and V by 6 bases; bases with no gene match: 13. CDR3 nucleotide sequence: TGTGCCAGCAGATACGCCCGGGACAGGGGGCGTCGGCAGCCCCAGCATTTT. It is translated as CASRYARDRGRRQPQHF.

This clonotype was counted many times. The chain carries TRBV27 and TRBJ2-7; D remains unclear. Looked up from germline, CDR1 is MNHEY and CDR2 is SMNVEV (reference sequence). CDR3 length equals 13 residues. The germline V and J ends were trimmed by 8 bases and 6 bases, with 17 bases remaining between them. Written as DNA, the CDR3 is TGTGCCAGCGCCGGCGGACCCCTCAGCGAGCAGTACTTC. It yields the protein CASAGGPLSEQYF.

This clonotype was recorded at least ten times. The CDR3 spells CSVCALLADSLVYEQYF. The CDR3 coding sequence is TGCAGCGTATGCGCTCTGCTAGCGGACTCTCTTGTCTACGAGCAGTACTTC. V gene TRBV29-1 combines with J gene TRBJ2-7; 7 bases are a match to TRBD2. Unmatched junction bases numbered 20, after V lost 6 bases and J lost 3 bases. Germline V CDR1 and CDR2: SQVTM, ANQGSEA. The CDR3 is 17 residues long.

This clonotype was recorded at least ten times. This chain joins TRBV7-3 and TRBJ2-6; tentatively, D is TRBD2 (5 bases). V was pared by 5 bases and J by 0 bases, with 17 bases between. In germline, CDR1 is SGHTA, CDR2 FQGTGA. The CDR3 has 18 amino acids. The CDR3 DNA reads as TGTGCCAGCAGCCCATCAACGCCGGGGTACTCTGGGGCCAACGTCCTGACTTTC. Its translation: CASSPSTPGYSGANVLTF.

Ten or more counts support this clonotype. DNA of the CDR3: TGTGCCTGGAGTGGTGACCCCAAGGGGAATCAGCCCCAGCATTTT. Its translation is CAWSGDPKGNQPQHF. The J gene is TRBJ1-5, the V gene TRBV30, with D maybe TRBD1 (5 bases). This CDR3 contains 15 residues. CDR1 and CDR2 (germline): GTSNPN, SVGIG (reference sequence). V was trimmed by 1 base and J by 4 bases, leaving 14 bases between them.

This clonotype was found many times. V and J are TRBV10-2 and TRBJ2-2; maybe TRBD1 (6 bases). Germline V gene lookup returns CDR1 WSHSY and CDR2 SAAADI. There are 15 residues in the CDR3. Trimming left V 6 bases short and J 1 base short, with 12 bases between. The CDR3 sequence: CASRPDRLNTGELFF. CDR3 coding DNA: TGCGCCAGCAGACCTGACAGGCTGAACACCGGGGAGCTGTTTTTT.

A word on this clonotype: A read error may account for a junction end that differs from germline. The chain has TRBV5-1 and TRBJ2-3; D is undetermined. This CDR3 spans 13 amino acids. Per germline, CDR1 SGHRS and CDR2 YFSETQ. The chain's CDR3 is CASKVQSTETQYF. In DNA form, the CDR3 reads TGCGCCAGCAAAGTACAGAGCACAGAAACGCAGTATTTT. The entire variable domain, with the rest obtained from reference TRBV5-1 and TRBJ2-3, is as follows: KAGVTQTPRYLIKTRGQQVTLSCSPISGHRSVSWYQQTPGQGLQFLFEYFSETQRNKGNFPGRFSGRQFSNSRSEMNVSTLELGDSALYLCASKVQSTETQYFGPGTRLTVL.

This clonotype was recorded many times. The chain links TRBV20-1 to TRBJ1-4, with 9 bases identical to TRBD1. The CDR3 length is 17 residues. Per germline, CDR1 DFQATT and CDR2 SNEGSKA (reference sequence). The V and J ends lost 4 bases and 0 bases, in that order; junction bases with no gene match: 9. The CDR3 loop is CSAIPGQGSPTNEKLFF. The CDR3 DNA is TGCAGTGCTATACCGGGACAGGGTTCCCCAACTAATGAAAAACTGTTTTTT.

The V and J genes are TRBV29-1 and TRBJ2-1; D may be TRBD1 (5 bases). Germline CDR1 SQVTM, CDR2 ANQGSEA. This CDR3 region has 12 residues. The V gene lost 7 bases and the J gene lost 5 bases, with 12 bases spanning the gap. In DNA form, the CDR3 reads TGCAGCGCAACAGGCCAAAACAATGAGCAGTTCTTC. Translating it yields CSATGQNNEQFF.

The sample holds a few counts of this clonotype. The chain recombines TRBV5-4 with TRBJ2-3; D gene ambiguous. Germline V gives CDR1 SGHNT, CDR2 YYREEE (reference sequence). The CDR3 is made up of 12 amino acids. Trimming took 4 bases from V and 4 from J, leaving 7 bases between them. CDR3 protein: CASSTTPDTQYF. DNA of the CDR3: TGTGCCAGCAGCACGACCCCAGATACGCAGTATTTT.

A note on this clonotype: With a much larger clone just one base away, this may be a read error. This sequence joins TRBV25-1 and TRBJ2-2; TRBD2 matches 12 bases. J lost 4 bases, V lost 7 bases, and 7 bases had no gene match. CDR1 is MGHDK, CDR2 SYGVNS, per germline. The CDR3 length is 16 residues. Written as DNA, the CDR3 is TGTGCCAGCAAGCTAGCGGGAGGGTCCGGCACCGGGGAGCTGTTTTTT. Protein product: CASKLAGGSGTGELFF.

In this sample, this clonotype turned up many times. The chain employs TRBV2 and TRBJ2-7; D is undetermined. Trimming took off 2 bases at V and 2 bases at J, with 7 bases between the two ends. CDR3 length: 13 amino acids. In germline, CDR1 is SNHLY, CDR2 FYNNEI. The CDR3 DNA reads as TGTGCCAGCAGTGAATCTAGGGCCTACGAGCAGTACTTC. Amino acids: CASSESRAYEQYF.